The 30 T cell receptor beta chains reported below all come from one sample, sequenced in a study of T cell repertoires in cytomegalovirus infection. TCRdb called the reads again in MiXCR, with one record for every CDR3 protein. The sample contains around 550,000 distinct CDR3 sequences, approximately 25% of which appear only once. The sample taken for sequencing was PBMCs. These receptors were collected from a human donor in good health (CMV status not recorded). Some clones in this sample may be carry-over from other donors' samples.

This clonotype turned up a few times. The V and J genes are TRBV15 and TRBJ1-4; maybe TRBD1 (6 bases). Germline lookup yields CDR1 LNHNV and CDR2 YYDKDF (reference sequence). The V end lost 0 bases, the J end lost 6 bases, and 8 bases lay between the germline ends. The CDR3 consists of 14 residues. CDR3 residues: CATSRDSGDEKLFF. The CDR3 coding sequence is TGTGCCACCAGCAGAGATTCAGGGGATGAAAAACTGTTTTTT.

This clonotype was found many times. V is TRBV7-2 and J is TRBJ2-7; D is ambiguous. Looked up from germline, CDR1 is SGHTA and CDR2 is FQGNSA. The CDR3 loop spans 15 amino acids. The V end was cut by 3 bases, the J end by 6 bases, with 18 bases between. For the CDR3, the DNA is TGTGCCAGCAGCTTGGTTTCCCTCTTGCCTTCCGAGCAGTACTTC. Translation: CASSLVSLLPSEQYF. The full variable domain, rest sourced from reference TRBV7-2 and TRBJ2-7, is GAGVSQSPSNKVTEKGKDVELRCDPISGHTALYWYRQSLGQGLEFLIYFQGNSAPDKSGLPSDRFSAERTGGSVSTLTIQRTQQEDSAVYLCASSLVSLLPSEQYFGPGTRLTVT.

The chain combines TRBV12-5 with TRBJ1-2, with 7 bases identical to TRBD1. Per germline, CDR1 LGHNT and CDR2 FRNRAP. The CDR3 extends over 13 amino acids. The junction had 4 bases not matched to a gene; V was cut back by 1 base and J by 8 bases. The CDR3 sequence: CASGLGTGAGYTF. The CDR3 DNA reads TGTGCTAGTGGTTTGGGTACAGGGGCCGGCTACACCTTC. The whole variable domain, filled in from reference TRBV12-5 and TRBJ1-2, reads DARVTQTPRHKVTEMGQEVTMRCQPILGHNTVFWYRQTMMQGLELLAYFRNRAPLDDSGMPKDRFSAEMPDATLATLKIQPSEPRDSAVYFCASGLGTGAGYTFGSGTRLTVV.

In DNA, the CDR3 is TGTGCCAGCAGCTTTACAGGGTCGGGCACCGGGGAGCTGTTTTTT. Its translation: CASSFTGSGTGELFF. The chain couples TRBV7-2 to TRBJ2-2; D possibly corresponds to TRBD1 (6 bases). V was cut by 3 bases and J by 4 bases, with 12 bases left in between. The CDR3 length is 15 residues. The germline CDR1 and CDR2 sequences are SGHTA and FQGNSA. Full variable domain (rest looked up from reference TRBV7-2 and TRBJ2-2): GAGVSQSPSNKVTEKGKDVELRCDPISGHTALYWYRQSLGQGLEFLIYFQGNSAPDKSGLPSDRFSAERTGGSVSTLTIQRTQQEDSAVYLCASSFTGSGTGELFFGEGSRLTVL.

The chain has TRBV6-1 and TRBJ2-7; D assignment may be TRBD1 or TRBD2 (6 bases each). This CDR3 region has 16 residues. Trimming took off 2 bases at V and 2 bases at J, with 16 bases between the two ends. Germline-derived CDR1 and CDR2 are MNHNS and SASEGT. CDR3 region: CASSESSGGLPYEQYV. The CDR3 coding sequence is TGTGCCAGCAGTGAATCTTCCGGGGGCCTGCCCTACGAGCAGTACGTC.

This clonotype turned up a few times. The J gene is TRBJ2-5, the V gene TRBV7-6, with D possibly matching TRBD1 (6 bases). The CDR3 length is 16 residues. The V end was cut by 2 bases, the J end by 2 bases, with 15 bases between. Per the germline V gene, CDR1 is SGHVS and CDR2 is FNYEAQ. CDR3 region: CASSLPAQGIQETQYF. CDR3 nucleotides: TGTGCCAGCAGCTTACCGGCGCAGGGGATTCAAGAGACCCAGTACTTC.

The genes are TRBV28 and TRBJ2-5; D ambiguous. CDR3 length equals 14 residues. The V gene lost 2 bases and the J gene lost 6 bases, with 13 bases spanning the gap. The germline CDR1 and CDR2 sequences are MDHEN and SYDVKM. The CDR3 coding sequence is TGTGCCAGCAGTTTAGGGTCGGGTAGGAAGACCCAGTACTTC. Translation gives CASSLGSGRKTQYF.

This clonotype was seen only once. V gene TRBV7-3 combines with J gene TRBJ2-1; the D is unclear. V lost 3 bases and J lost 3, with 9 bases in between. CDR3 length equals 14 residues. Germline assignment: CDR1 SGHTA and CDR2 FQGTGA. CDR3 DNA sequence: TGTGCCAGCAGCTTGGGTGGAATCTACAATGAGCAGTTCTTC. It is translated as CASSLGGIYNEQFF.

The CDR3 DNA is TGCAGTGCTAGAGATGAGGGGCTGGGGAATTCACCCCTCCACTTT. Its protein product is CSARDEGLGNSPLHF. The J gene is TRBJ1-6, the V gene TRBV20-1; D is possibly TRBD1 (5 bases). This CDR3 region has 15 residues. The germline gives CDR1 DFQATT, CDR2 SNEGSKA (reference sequence). V shed 0 bases and J shed 7 bases, with 13 bases lying between them.

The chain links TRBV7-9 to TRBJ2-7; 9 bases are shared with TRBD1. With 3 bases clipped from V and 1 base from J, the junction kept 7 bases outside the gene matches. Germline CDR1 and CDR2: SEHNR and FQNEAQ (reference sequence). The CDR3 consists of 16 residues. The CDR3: CASSLGTGLRSYEQYF. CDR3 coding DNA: TGTGCCAGCAGCTTGGGGACAGGGCTTCGGTCCTACGAGCAGTACTTC.

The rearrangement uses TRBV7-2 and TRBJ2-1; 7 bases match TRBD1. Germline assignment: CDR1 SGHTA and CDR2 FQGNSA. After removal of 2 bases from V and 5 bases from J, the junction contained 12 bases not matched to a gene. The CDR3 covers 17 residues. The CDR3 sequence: CASSLFVRTGPDNEQFF. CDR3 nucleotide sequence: TGTGCCAGCAGCTTATTTGTCAGGACAGGACCGGACAATGAGCAGTTCTTC.

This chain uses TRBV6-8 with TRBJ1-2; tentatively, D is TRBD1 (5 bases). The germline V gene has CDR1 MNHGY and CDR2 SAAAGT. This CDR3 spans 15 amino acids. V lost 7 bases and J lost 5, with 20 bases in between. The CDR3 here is CASKRERQGEYGYTF. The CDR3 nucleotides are TGTGCCAGCAAGCGAGAGAGGCAGGGAGAATATGGCTACACCTTC.

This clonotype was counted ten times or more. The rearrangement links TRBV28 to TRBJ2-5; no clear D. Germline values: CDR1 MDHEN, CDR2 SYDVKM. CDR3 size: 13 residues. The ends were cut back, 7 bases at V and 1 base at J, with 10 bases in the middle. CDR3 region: CASTPEIQETQYF. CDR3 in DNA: TGTGCCAGCACCCCGGAGATCCAAGAGACCCAGTACTTC.

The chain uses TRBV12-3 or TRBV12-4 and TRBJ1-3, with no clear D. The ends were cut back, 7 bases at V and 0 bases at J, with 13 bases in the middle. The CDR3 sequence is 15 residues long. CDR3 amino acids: CASTLRGLSGNTIYF. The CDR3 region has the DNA TGTGCCAGCACTCTGCGTGGGCTCTCTGGAAACACCATATATTTT.

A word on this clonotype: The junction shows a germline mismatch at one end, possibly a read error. CDR3 amino acids: CAGSSTGSSITGELFF. The CDR3 nucleotides read TGTGCCGGCAGCTCTACAGGATCCTCGATCACCGGGGAGCTGTTTTTT. The V call is TRBV7-2, the J call TRBJ2-2, with D maybe TRBD1 (5 bases). Germline assignment: CDR1 SGHTA and CDR2 FQGNSA. This CDR3 spans 16 amino acids.

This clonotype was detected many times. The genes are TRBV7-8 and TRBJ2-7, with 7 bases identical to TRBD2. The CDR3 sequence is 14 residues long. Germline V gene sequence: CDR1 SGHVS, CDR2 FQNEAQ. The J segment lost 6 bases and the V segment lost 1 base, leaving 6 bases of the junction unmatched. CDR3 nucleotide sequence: TGTGCCAGCAGCTTAGTCCGCGGGAGTGCCGAGCAGTACGTC. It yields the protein CASSLVRGSAEQYV.

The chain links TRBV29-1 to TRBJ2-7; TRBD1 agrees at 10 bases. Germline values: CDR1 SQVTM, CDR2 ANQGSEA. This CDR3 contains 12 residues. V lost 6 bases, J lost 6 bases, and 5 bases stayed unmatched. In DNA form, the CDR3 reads TGCAGCGTGGGGACAGGGGTGTTCGAGCAGTACTTC. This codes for CSVGTGVFEQYF.

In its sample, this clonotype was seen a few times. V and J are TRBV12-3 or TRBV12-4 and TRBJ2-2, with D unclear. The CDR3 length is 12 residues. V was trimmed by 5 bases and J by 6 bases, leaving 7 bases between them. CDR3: CASSPYPGELFF. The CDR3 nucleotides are TGTGCCAGCAGTCCCTATCCCGGGGAGCTGTTTTTT.

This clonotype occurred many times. The DNA of the CDR3 is TGTGCCAGCAGGGGACTAGCGGGAGGGACTGAGCAGTTCTTC. Translating gives CASRGLAGGTEQFF. V and J are TRBV7-2 and TRBJ2-1, with 16 bases aligning to TRBD2. This CDR3 has 14 amino acids. Losses at the gene ends were 6 bases for V and 9 bases for J; bases not matched to a gene: 2. Germline V lookup: CDR1 SGHTA, CDR2 FQGNSA.

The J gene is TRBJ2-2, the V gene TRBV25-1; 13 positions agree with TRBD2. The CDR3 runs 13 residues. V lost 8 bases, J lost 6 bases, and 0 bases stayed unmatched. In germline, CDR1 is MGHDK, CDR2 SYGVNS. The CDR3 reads CASGLAGAGELFF. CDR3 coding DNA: TGTGCCAGCGGACTAGCGGGAGCCGGGGAGCTGTTTTTT.

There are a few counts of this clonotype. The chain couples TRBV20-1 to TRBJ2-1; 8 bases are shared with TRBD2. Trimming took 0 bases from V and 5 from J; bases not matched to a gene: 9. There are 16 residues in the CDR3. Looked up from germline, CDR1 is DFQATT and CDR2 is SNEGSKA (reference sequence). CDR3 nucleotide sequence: TGCAGTGCTAGAGATCAGGCAAGACTAGCGAACAATGAGCAGTTCTTC. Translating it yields CSARDQARLANNEQFF.

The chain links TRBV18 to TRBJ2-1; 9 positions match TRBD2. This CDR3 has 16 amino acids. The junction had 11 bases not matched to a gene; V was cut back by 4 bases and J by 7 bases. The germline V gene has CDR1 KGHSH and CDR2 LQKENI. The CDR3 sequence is CASSQSNSGRWNEQFF. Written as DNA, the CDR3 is TGTGCCAGCTCACAGTCGAATAGCGGGAGATGGAATGAGCAGTTCTTC. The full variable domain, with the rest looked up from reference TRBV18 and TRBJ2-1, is NAGVMQNPRHLVRRRGQEARLRCSPMKGHSHVYWYRQLPEEGLKFMVYLQKENIIDESGMPKERFSAEFPKEGPSILRIQQVVRGDSAAYFCASSQSNSGRWNEQFFGPGTRLTVL.

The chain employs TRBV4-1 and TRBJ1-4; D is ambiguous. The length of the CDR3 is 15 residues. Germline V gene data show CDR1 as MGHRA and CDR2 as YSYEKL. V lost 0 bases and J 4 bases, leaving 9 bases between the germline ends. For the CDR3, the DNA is TGCGCCAGCAGCCAAGAACCCGGGAGTAATGAAAAACTGTTTTTT. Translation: CASSQEPGSNEKLFF.

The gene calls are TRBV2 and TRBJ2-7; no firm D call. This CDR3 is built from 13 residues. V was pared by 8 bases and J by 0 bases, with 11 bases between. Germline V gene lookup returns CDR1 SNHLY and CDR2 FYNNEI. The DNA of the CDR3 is TGTGCCAGCGACACCGGCCGCTCCTACGAGCAGTACTTC. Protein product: CASDTGRSYEQYF. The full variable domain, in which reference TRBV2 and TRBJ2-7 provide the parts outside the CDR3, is EPEVTQTPSHQVTQMGQEVILRCVPISNHLYFYWYRQILGQKVEFLVSFYNNEISEKSEIFDDQFSVERPDGSNFTLKIRSTKLEDSAMYFCASDTGRSYEQYFGPGTRLTVT.

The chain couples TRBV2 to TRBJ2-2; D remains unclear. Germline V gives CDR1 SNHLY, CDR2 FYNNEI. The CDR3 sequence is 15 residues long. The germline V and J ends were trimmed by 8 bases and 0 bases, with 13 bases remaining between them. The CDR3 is CASSPGEPNTGELFF. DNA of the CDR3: TGTGCCAGCTCACCCGGAGAACCGAACACCGGGGAGCTGTTTTTT.

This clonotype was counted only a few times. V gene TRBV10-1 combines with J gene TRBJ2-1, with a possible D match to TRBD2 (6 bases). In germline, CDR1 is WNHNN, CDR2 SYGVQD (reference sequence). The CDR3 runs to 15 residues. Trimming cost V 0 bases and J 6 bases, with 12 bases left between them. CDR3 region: CASSESPGTLNEQFF. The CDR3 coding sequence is TGCGCCAGCAGTGAGTCCCCGGGGACTCTCAATGAGCAGTTCTTC.

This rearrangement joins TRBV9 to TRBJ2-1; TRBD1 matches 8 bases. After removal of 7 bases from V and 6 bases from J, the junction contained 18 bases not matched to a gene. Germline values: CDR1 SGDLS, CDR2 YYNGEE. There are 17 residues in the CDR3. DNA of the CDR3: TGTGCCAGCGATGGACAGGGTGTGGGCCGAGCCCCCAATGAGCAGTTCTTC. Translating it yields CASDGQGVGRAPNEQFF.

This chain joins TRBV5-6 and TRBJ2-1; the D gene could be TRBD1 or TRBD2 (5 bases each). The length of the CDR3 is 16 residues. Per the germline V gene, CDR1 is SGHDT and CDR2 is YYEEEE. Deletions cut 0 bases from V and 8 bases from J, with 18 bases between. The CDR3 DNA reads TGTGCCAGCAGCTTGGGTGGGGGTGCGTTCCAGGATGAGCAGTTCTTC. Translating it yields CASSLGGGAFQDEQFF.

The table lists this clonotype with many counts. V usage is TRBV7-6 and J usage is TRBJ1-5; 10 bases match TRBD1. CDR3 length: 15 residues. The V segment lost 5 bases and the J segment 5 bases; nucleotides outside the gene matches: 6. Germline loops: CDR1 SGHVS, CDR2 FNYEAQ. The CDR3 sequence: CASSVGTGEDQPQHF. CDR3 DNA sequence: TGTGCCAGCAGCGTCGGGACAGGGGAGGATCAGCCCCAGCATTTT.

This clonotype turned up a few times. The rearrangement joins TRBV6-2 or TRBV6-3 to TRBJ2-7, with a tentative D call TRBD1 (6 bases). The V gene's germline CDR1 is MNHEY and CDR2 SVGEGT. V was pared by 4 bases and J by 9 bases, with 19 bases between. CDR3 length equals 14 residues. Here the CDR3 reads CASSWHTGLNRQYF. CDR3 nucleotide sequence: TGTGCCAGCAGTTGGCATACAGGGTTGAATCGGCAGTACTTC.